Below are 14 T cell receptor beta chains sequenced from a single sample in a study of T cell responses to AZD1222 COVID-19 vaccine. Generated by immunoSEQ multiplex PCR, the TCRdb table keeps only in-frame clones and is missing some. The sample has about 180,000 clones, over 75% seen once; the top ten hold about 3%. The source was peripheral blood, collected on day 0 of AZD1222 vaccination. The receptors originated from an adult in good health.

The gene calls are TRBV6-6 and TRBJ1-2; possible D gene TRBD1, 5 bases. The length of the CDR3 is 13 residues. Germline V gene sequence: CDR1 MNHNY, CDR2 SVGAGI (reference sequence). The germline V and J ends were trimmed by 6 bases and 9 bases, with 17 bases remaining between them. CDR3 nucleotide sequence: TGTGCCAGCAGCCCGAGGACGGAGGGGAGCTACACCTTC. The encoded protein is CASSPRTEGSYTF.

The chain employs TRBV4-3 and TRBJ2-1; tentatively, D is TRBD1 (5 bases). Germline assignment: CDR1 LGHNA and CDR2 YSLEER. V was pared by 4 bases and J by 7 bases, with 8 bases between. The CDR3 contains 12 residues. This CDR3 is CASSRTRNEQFF. In DNA form, the CDR3 reads TGCGCCAGCAGCCGGACACGGAATGAGCAGTTCTTC.

This sequence joins TRBV7-9 and TRBJ2-3; possibly TRBD1 for D (5 bases). From germline, CDR1 is SEHNR and CDR2 FQNEAQ (reference sequence). This CDR3 region has 16 residues. Trimming shortened V by 11 bases and J by 4 bases, and 25 bases separated the two germline ends. The CDR3 region has the DNA TGTGCCGGACATCTCTTCTTGGGGCAGGGATCAGATACGCAGTATTTT. It codes for CAGHLFLGQGSDTQYF.

This rearrangement joins TRBV6-5 to TRBJ1-6; TRBD1 aligns across 8 bases. There are 15 residues in the CDR3. The V segment lost 0 bases and the J segment 10 bases; nucleotides outside the gene matches: 5. Germline-derived CDR1 and CDR2 are MNHEY and SVGAGI. The CDR3 reads CASSYSRDRNSPLHF. As DNA, the CDR3 is TGTGCCAGCAGTTACTCGAGGGACAGGAACTCACCCCTCCACTTT.

The V and J genes are TRBV5-8 and TRBJ1-3; 8 nucleotides align to TRBD1. With 2 bases clipped from V and 3 bases from J, the junction kept 10 bases outside the gene matches. The CDR3 consists of 17 residues. CDR1 and CDR2 from the germline V gene are SGHTS and YDEGEE. The chain's CDR3 is CASSFPGTGGVGNTIYF. In nucleotides, the CDR3 is TGTGCCAGCAGCTTTCCCGGTACAGGGGGTGTTGGAAACACCATATATTTT.

This chain joins TRBV5-6 and TRBJ2-7; the match to TRBD1 covers 9 bases. The CDR3 is 15 residues long. Looked up from germline, CDR1 is SGHDT and CDR2 is YYEEEE. After removal of 3 bases from V and 1 base from J, the junction contained 5 bases not matched to a gene. CDR3 DNA: TGTGCCAGCAGCTCCCCGACAGGGGGGTCCTACGAGCAGTACTTC. This translates into CASSSPTGGSYEQYF.

The rearrangement links TRBV19 to TRBJ1-4; TRBD1 aligns across 7 bases. V shed 6 bases and J 0 bases; nucleotides not matched to a gene: 7. Germline-derived CDR1 and CDR2 are LNHDA and SQIVND (reference sequence). The CDR3 has 16 amino acids. CDR3 sequence (DNA): TGTGCCAGTAGGGGACAGCATACCTCAACTAATGAAAAACTGTTTTTT. Protein sequence: CASRGQHTSTNEKLFF. The whole variable domain, filled in from reference TRBV19 and TRBJ1-4, reads DGGITQSPKYLFRKEGQNVTLSCEQNLNHDAMYWYRQDPGQGLRLIYYSQIVNDFQKGDIAEGYSVSREKKESFPLTVTSAQKNPTAFYLCASRGQHTSTNEKLFFGSGTQLSVL.

The chain combines TRBV5-4 with TRBJ1-1, with a tentative D call TRBD1 (6 bases). There are 15 residues in the CDR3. V was shortened by 2 bases and J by 0 bases, with 11 bases between the two germline ends. Looked up from germline, CDR1 is SGHNT and CDR2 is YYREEE (reference sequence). In DNA, the CDR3 is TGTGCCAGCAGCTTACAGGGCCTCATGAACACTGAAGCTTTCTTT. It yields the protein CASSLQGLMNTEAFF.

Here the CDR3 reads CASSQNRGGYNEQFF. CDR3 nucleotides: TGTGCCAGCAGCCAAAACAGGGGAGGGTACAATGAGCAGTTCTTC. The chain uses TRBV4-2 and TRBJ2-1; D may match TRBD1 or TRBD2 (7 bases each). The ends were cut back, 2 bases at V and 4 bases at J, with 12 bases in the middle. The CDR3 has 15 residues. Germline CDR1 reads LGHNA; CDR2 reads YNFKEQ.

This clone was observed a single time. J is TRBJ1-2 and V is TRBV5-5, with D perhaps TRBD1 (6 bases). Trimming shortened V by 0 bases and J by 4 bases, and 13 bases separated the two germline ends. The CDR3 extends over 15 amino acids. Germline assignment: CDR1 SGHKS and CDR2 YYEKEE (reference sequence). The CDR3 coding sequence is TGTGCCAGCAGCTTGGGGGAAACAGGGATCTATGGCTACACCTTC. Translated, it gives CASSLGETGIYGYTF.

The rearrangement joins TRBV5-1 to TRBJ2-7, with TRBD2 identical over 12 bases. CDR1 is SGHRS, CDR2 YFSETQ, per germline. With V trimmed by 4 bases and J by 6 bases, 26 bases remained unmatched. CDR3 length: 21 residues. CDR3 bases: TGCGCCAGCAGCCAGGATATACGTTGGGGACTAGCGGGTGAACCCCGTTTCGAGCAGTACTTC. Amino acids: CASSQDIRWGLAGEPRFEQYF.

The gene calls are TRBV4-1 and TRBJ1-4, with D tentatively TRBD1 (5 bases). The CDR3 loop spans 17 amino acids. Germline loops: CDR1 MGHRA, CDR2 YSYEKL. V shed 5 bases and J shed 8 bases, with 24 bases lying between them. CDR3 DNA sequence: TGCGCCAGCAGCGCCTCCGACGGTGACAGTCGTCGGGAAAAACTGTTTTTT. Translation gives CASSASDGDSRREKLFF.

This sequence joins TRBV15 and TRBJ2-7; tentatively, D is TRBD2 (5 bases). The V end was cut by 2 bases, the J end by 6 bases, with 20 bases between. The CDR3 extends over 16 amino acids. Per the germline V gene, CDR1 is LNHNV and CDR2 is YYDKDF (reference sequence). DNA for the CDR3: TGTGCCACCAGCAGAACCCCAAGCTGGGCCGAGGGCGAGCAGTACTTC. It is translated as CATSRTPSWAEGEQYF.

This clone was seen just once. J is TRBJ2-7 and V is TRBV6-2 or TRBV6-3; 13 bases line up with TRBD2. The CDR3 is made up of 16 amino acids. V shed 4 bases, J shed 2 bases, and the junction held 5 bases outside the gene matches. Germline values: CDR1 MNHEY, CDR2 SVGEGT. In DNA form, the CDR3 reads TGTGCCAGCAGTTCTAATGGACTAGCGGGGGCCTACGAGCAGTACTTC. This sequence encodes CASSSNGLAGAYEQYF.